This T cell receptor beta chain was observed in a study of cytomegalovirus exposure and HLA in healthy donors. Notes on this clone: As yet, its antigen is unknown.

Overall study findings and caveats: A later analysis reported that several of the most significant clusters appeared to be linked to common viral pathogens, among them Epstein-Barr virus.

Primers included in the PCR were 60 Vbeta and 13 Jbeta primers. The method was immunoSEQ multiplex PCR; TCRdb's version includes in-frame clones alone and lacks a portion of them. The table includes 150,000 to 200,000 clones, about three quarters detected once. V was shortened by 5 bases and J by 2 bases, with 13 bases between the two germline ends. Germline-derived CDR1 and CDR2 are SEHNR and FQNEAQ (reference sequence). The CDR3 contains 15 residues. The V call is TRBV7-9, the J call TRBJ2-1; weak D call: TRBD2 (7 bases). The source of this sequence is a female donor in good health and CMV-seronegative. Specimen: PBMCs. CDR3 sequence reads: CASSNPGGPYNEQFF. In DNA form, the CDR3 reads TGTGCCAGCAGCAACCCGGGGGGCCCCTACAATGAGCAGTTCTTC.